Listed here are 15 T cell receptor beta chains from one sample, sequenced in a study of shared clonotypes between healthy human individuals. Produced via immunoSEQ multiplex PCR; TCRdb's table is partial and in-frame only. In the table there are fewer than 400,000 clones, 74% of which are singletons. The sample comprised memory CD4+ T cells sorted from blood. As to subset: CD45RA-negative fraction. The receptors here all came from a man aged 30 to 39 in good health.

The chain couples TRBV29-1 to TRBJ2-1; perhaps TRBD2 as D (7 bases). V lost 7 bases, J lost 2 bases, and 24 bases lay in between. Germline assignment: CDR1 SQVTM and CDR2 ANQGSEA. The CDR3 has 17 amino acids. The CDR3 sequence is CSAKPPGGGSAYNEQFF. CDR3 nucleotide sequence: TGCAGCGCCAAACCCCCTGGGGGCGGGAGTGCCTACAATGAGCAGTTCTTC.

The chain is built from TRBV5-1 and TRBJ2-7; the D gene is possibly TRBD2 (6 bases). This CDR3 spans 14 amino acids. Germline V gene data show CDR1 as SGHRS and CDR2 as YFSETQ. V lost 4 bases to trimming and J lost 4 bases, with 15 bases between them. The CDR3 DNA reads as TGCGCCAGCAGCCCCGGGGGTGGTCCTTACGAGCAGTACTTC. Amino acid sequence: CASSPGGGPYEQYF.

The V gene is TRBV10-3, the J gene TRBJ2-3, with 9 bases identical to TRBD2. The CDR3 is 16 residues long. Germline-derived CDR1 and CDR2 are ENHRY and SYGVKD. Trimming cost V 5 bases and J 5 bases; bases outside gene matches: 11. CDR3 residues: CAISQTSGAGGDTQYF. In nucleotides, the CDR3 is TGTGCCATCAGTCAGACTAGCGGAGCCGGTGGAGATACGCAGTATTTT.

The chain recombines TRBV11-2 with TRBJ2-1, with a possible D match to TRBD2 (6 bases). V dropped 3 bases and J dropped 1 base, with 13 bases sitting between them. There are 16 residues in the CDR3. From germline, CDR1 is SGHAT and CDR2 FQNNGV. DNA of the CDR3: TGTGCCAGCAGCTTGGGCGGGAACCCTTCCTACAATGAGCAGTTCTTC. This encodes CASSLGGNPSYNEQFF. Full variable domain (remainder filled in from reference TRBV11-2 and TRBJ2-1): EAGVAQSPRYKIIEKRQSVAFWCNPISGHATLYWYQQILGQGPKLLIQFQNNGVVDDSQLPKDRFSAERLKGVDSTLKIQPAKLEDSAVYLCASSLGGNPSYNEQFFGPGTRLTVL.

DNA for the CDR3: TGTGCCAGTAGTGTAACAGGGCCGGCTAGCAATCAGCCCCAGCATTTT. Amino acid sequence: CASSVTGPASNQPQHF. The chain uses TRBV19 and TRBJ1-5; TRBD1 is a possible D gene (6 bases). Germline V gene sequence: CDR1 LNHDA, CDR2 SQIVND (reference sequence). There are 16 residues in the CDR3. V was cut by 5 bases and J by 0 bases, with 14 bases left in between.

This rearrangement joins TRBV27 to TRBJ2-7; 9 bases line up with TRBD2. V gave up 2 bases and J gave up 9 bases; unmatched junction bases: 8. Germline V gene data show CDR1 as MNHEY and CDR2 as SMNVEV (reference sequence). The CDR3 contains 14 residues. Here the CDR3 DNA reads TGTGCCAGCAGTTTAACAGATAGACTAGCGGTGCAGTACTTC. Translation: CASSLTDRLAVQYF.

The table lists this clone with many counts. The CDR3 region is CASSLSGGLGTYNEQFF. In DNA form, the CDR3 reads TGTGCCAGCAGCTTGTCCGGAGGACTCGGAACCTACAATGAGCAGTTCTTC. The rearrangement links TRBV5-4 to TRBJ2-1; tentatively, D is TRBD2 (5 bases). Trimming shortened V by 1 base and J by 2 bases, and 16 bases separated the two germline ends. There are 17 residues in the CDR3. The germline V gene encodes CDR1 SGHNT and CDR2 YYREEE (reference sequence). Full variable domain (outside the CDR3, taken from reference TRBV5-4 and TRBJ2-1): ETGVTQSPTHLIKTRGQQVTLRCSSQSGHNTVSWYQQALGQGPQFIFQYYREEENGRGNFPPRFSGLQFPNYSSELNVNALELDDSALYLCASSLSGGLGTYNEQFFGPGTRLTVL.

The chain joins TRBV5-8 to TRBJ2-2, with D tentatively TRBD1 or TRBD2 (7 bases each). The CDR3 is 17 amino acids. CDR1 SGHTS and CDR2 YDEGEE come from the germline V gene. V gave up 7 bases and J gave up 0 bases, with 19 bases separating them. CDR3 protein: CASSPGGGYPNTGELFF. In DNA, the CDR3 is TGTGCCAGCTCCCCAGGGGGGGGATATCCGAACACCGGGGAGCTGTTTTTT. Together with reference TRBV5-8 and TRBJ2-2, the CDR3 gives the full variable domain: EAGVTQSPTHLIKTRGQQATLRCSPISGHTSVYWYQQALGLGLQFLLWYDEGEERNRGNFPPRFSGRQFPNYSSELNVNALELEDSALYLCASSPGGGYPNTGELFFGEGSRLTVL.

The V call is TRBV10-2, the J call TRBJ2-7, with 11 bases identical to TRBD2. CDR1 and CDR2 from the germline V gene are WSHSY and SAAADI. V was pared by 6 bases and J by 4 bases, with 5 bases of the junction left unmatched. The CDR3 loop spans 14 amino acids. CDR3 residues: CASRAGLADYEQYF. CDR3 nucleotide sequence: TGCGCCAGCAGGGCGGGACTAGCGGATTACGAGCAGTACTTC.

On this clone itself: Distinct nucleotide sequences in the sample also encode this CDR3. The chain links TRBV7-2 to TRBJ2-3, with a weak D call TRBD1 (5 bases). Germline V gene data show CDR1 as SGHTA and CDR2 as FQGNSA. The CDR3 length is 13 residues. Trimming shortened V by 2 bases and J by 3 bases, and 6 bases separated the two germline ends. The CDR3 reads CASSLPGTDTQYF. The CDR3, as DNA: TGTGCCAGCAGCTTACCAGGGACAGATACGCAGTATTTT.

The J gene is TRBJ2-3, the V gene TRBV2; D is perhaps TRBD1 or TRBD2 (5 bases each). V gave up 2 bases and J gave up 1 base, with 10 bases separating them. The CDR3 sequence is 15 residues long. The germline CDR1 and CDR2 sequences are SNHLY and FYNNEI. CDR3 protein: CASSEFGTRTDTQYF. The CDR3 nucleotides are TGTGCCAGCAGTGAATTCGGGACCCGCACAGATACGCAGTATTTT.

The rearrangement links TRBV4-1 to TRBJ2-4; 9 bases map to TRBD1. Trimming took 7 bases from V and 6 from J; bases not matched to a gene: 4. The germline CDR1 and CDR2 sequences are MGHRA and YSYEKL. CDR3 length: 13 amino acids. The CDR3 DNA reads TGCGCCAGCATGGGACAGGGAGGAAACATTCAGTACTTC. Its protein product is CASMGQGGNIQYF.

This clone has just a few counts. DNA of the CDR3: TGTGCCAGCAGCTTATCCGTAGCGGGAGGGTATGGTACCGGGGAGCTGTTTTTT. The encoded protein is CASSLSVAGGYGTGELFF. The chain couples TRBV7-6 to TRBJ2-2; 11 bases fit TRBD2. The CDR3 runs 18 residues. Germline V gene sequence: CDR1 SGHVS, CDR2 FNYEAQ. The V and J ends lost 2 bases and 5 bases, in that order; junction bases with no gene match: 10.

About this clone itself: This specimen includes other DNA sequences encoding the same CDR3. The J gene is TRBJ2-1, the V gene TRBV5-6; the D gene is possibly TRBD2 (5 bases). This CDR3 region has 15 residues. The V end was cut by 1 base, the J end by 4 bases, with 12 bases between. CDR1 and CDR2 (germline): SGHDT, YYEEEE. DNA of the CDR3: TGTGCCAGCAGCTTGTTGGTCGGACTTTACAATGAGCAGTTCTTC. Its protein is CASSLLVGLYNEQFF.

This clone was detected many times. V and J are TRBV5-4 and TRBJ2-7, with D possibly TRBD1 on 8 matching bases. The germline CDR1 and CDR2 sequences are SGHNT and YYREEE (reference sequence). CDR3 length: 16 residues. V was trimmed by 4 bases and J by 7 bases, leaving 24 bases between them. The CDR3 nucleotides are TGTGCCAGCAGCACAGGGGGGGCGGGAGCCCGAGAGGAGCAGTACTTC. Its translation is CASSTGGAGAREEQYF.